This T cell receptor beta chain was sequenced for a study of cytomegalovirus exposure and HLA in healthy donors. The V gene's germline CDR1 is SGHKS and CDR2 YYEKEE (reference sequence). The trim removed 4 bases at V and 6 bases at J, leaving 12 bases unmatched. The CDR3 is made up of 16 amino acids. For this clone: Its antigen is not identified.

PCR used 60 Vbeta primers and 13 Jbeta primers. Study processing details: About 83 million unique TCR beta chains, 10 million to 14 million shared, were counted in a later analysis. Clones were sequenced by immunoSEQ multiplex PCR, and TCRdb holds only the in-frame ones, with some missing. D and trimming were read from the DNA, whereas the V and J calls and clone size are those reported in that table. The repertoire includes more than 90,000 clones, around 80% of them detected once, and roughly 8% sits in the top ten. Study-wide findings and caveats: One later analysis reportedly identified an Asian-associated ancestry cluster that showed fewer N-insertions than the roughly 700-donor mean. Cytomegalovirus status was reportedly diagnosed by the classifier with high sensitivity and specificity. TCR beta sequences reportedly predicted most subjects' HLA-A and HLA-B alleles accurately.

This sequence joins TRBV5-5 and TRBJ2-7; TRBD1 matches at 11 bases. The sequencing sample was made of PBMCs. The sequence derives from a human donor in good health. The CDR3 loop is CASSIGAGQGVGEQYF. In DNA form, the CDR3 reads TGTGCCAGCAGCATAGGGGCGGGACAGGGGGTAGGCGAGCAGTACTTC.